This entry lists 8 T cell receptor beta chains sequenced from one sample in a study of beta chain features in type 1 diabetes. The study's findings and limits: Moderate yet significant TCRB CDR3 shortening was seen in Type 1 diabetes patients in all four CD4+ subsets.

Which antigens these TCRs recognize remains unknown. The investigators reverse transcribed all of the isolated RNA, so they sequenced expressed TCRB transcripts. Method: immunoSEQ multiplex PCR; TCRdb's copy keeps in-frame clones and lacks some. The table has over 200,000 clones, about a tenth seen once. Sequenced input: naive CD4+ T cells from blood. The receptors were sampled from a man aged 25-45 years with type 1 diabetes.

This clone has a handful of counts. In nucleotides, the CDR3 is TGTGCCAGTAATCAGGGGCTACACTCCTACAATGAGCAGTTCTTC. It encodes CASNQGLHSYNEQFF. This rearrangement joins TRBV19 to TRBJ2-1; D is perhaps TRBD1 (6 bases). There are 15 residues in the CDR3. Germline V lookup: CDR1 LNHDA, CDR2 SQIVND (reference sequence). Between the trimmed V and J ends, which lost 7 bases and 0 bases, there was a span of 13 bases.

V is TRBV5-1 and J is TRBJ2-7, with D possibly matching TRBD1 (5 bases). V dropped 0 bases and J dropped 7 bases, with 11 bases sitting between them. This CDR3 comprises 13 residues. Germline V gene lookup returns CDR1 SGHRS and CDR2 YFSETQ. Written as DNA, the CDR3 is TGCGCCAGCAGCTTGGAGGGGAAATGGGAGCAGTACTTC. Translated: CASSLEGKWEQYF.

This clone has more than one count but fewer than ten. Other DNA sequences in the sample encode the same CDR3. The chain employs TRBV5-1 and TRBJ2-5, with D possibly TRBD1 on 5 matching bases. From germline, CDR1 is SGHRS and CDR2 YFSETQ. The CDR3 length is 14 residues. V lost 0 bases and J 5 bases, leaving 11 bases between the germline ends. CDR3 in amino acids: CASSLAGQGETQYF. CDR3 bases: TGCGCCAGCAGCTTGGCCGGTCAGGGTGAGACCCAGTACTTC.

The V call is TRBV9, the J call TRBJ1-6; possible D gene TRBD1, 6 bases. This CDR3 comprises 15 residues. CDR1 is SGDLS and CDR2 is YYNGEE in the germline V gene. The V and J ends lost 2 bases and 7 bases respectively, with 13 bases between them. The chain's CDR3 is CASSVRGHLNSPLHF. CDR3 sequence (DNA): TGTGCCAGCAGCGTTCGGGGACACCTAAATTCACCCCTCCACTTT.

A few counts support this clone. This rearrangement joins TRBV4-2 to TRBJ2-1, with 9 bases lining up with TRBD2. The CDR3 is made up of 14 amino acids. With V trimmed by 5 bases and J by 7 bases, 6 bases remained unmatched. Germline lookup yields CDR1 LGHNA and CDR2 YNFKEQ. The DNA of the CDR3 is TGTGCCAGCAGCGGCGGGGGGGTGTGGAATGAGCAGTTCTTC. Translation: CASSGGGVWNEQFF.

This clone was recorded a few times. J is TRBJ1-2 and V is TRBV18, with 7 bases lining up with TRBD1. Germline trimming cut 1 base from V and 4 bases from J; bases unmatched to any gene: 6. Looked up from germline, CDR1 is KGHSH and CDR2 is LQKENI. The CDR3 contains 15 residues. As DNA, the CDR3 is TGTGCCAGCTCACCACGTACGGGACAGAGCTATGGCTACACCTTC. Translated, it gives CASSPRTGQSYGYTF.

This clone occurred a few times. The gene calls are TRBV4-3 and TRBJ1-2; D gene unclear. The CDR3 has 13 residues. V was cut by 0 bases and J by 7 bases, with 9 bases left in between. Germline V CDR1 and CDR2: LGHNA, YSLEER. The chain's CDR3 is CASSQDERSGYTF. CDR3 coding DNA: TGCGCCAGCAGCCAAGATGAACGGAGTGGCTACACCTTC.

This clone came up a few times. This sequence joins TRBV7-8 and TRBJ2-6, with D uncertain. The germline V gene encodes CDR1 SGHVS and CDR2 FQNEAQ. V gave up 5 bases and J gave up 4 bases, with 9 bases separating them. The CDR3 spans 14 residues. This CDR3 reads CASSEMRGANVLTF. CDR3 in DNA: TGTGCCAGCAGCGAAATGCGCGGGGCCAACGTCCTGACTTTC.